This passage covers 25 T cell receptor beta chains from one sample sequenced in a study of T cells in women clearing cervical HPV infection. Produced via immunoSEQ multiplex PCR; TCRdb's table is partial and in-frame only. This table holds tens of thousands of clones. The sequenced sample consisted of blood buffy coat. These receptors all come from a woman between 18 and 70 years old with a cervical HPV16 infection that either progressed to CIN3+ or cleared (not recorded which).

CDR3 loop: CSASGGGTDTQYF. The sequenced part of the CDR3 DNA is TGCAGTGCTAGTGGGGGGGGGACAGATACG. This sequence joins TRBV20-1 and TRBJ2-3, with 7 bases matching TRBD2. The read finishes 3 residues shy of the CDR3 end, and the germline J gene is used to complete it. Losses at the gene ends were 3 bases for V and 3 bases for J; bases not matched to a gene: 3. Germline lookup yields CDR1 DFQATT and CDR2 SNEGSKA (reference sequence). This CDR3 is built from 13 residues.

Regarding this clone: From the germline J gene comes the end of the CDR3, since the read stops 3 residues before it. The gene calls are TRBV6-4 and TRBJ2-1, with a weak D call TRBD2 (6 bases). This CDR3 comprises 17 residues. V was pared by 2 bases and J by 0 bases, with 14 bases between. Germline CDR1 reads MRHNA; CDR2 reads SNTAGT. The part of the CDR3 DNA that was read is TGTGCCAGCAGTGACGGAGTAGCGGCTAGCTCCTACAATGAG. It encodes CASSDGVAASSYNE. The whole CDR3 region reads CASSDGVAASSYNEQFF.

To note about this clone: The CDR3 is cut off 3 residues early in the read; its end comes from the germline J gene. The chain is built from TRBV20-1 and TRBJ2-3; 9 nucleotides match TRBD1. CDR3 length: 13 amino acids. Per germline, CDR1 DFQATT and CDR2 SNEGSKA (reference sequence). The CDR3 DNA, read in part, is TGCAGTGCTACCGGGACAGGGCAAGAGACG. It encodes CSATGTGQET. The entire CDR3 reads CSATGTGQETQYF.

Concerning this clone: The sequenced fragment ends 3 residues before the CDR3 boundary, so the rest is inferred from the germline J gene. The chain recombines TRBV7-7 with TRBJ1-2; the D is unclear. CDR1 and CDR2 (germline): SSHAT, FNYEAQ (reference sequence). The CDR3 consists of 18 residues. The covered CDR3 bases are TGTGCCAGCATCCTAAGACACCGCCGACGAGCGGGAGCTCGGGAC. Translation: CASILRHRRRAGARD. The whole CDR3 region reads CASILRHRRRAGARDYTF.

Comment on this clone: Read data end 3 residues before the CDR3 end; the end is taken from the germline J gene. The V call is TRBV10-3, the J call TRBJ2-3; D uncertain. CDR1 and CDR2 from the germline V gene are ENHRY and SYGVKD. The CDR3 has 13 residues. Trimming cost V 4 bases and J 5 bases, with 10 bases left between them. The DNA read from the CDR3 is TGTGCCATCAGTGTGGGTGCAGGAGATACG. Translated, it gives CAISVGAGDT. From start to end, the CDR3 is CAISVGAGDTQYF.

Concerning this clone: The observed sequence ends 3 residues before the CDR3 terminus, with the missing tail filled in from the germline J gene. The rearrangement joins TRBV30 to TRBJ1-2; 8 bases match TRBD1. CDR1 and CDR2 (germline): GTSNPN, SVGIG (reference sequence). The CDR3 is made up of 14 amino acids. Here the CDR3 reads CAWSADRGIGGYTF. The sequenced part of the CDR3 DNA is TGTGCCTGGAGTGCCGACAGGGGTATTGGGGGC.

On this clone itself: Coverage ceases 3 residues before the CDR3 finishes, and the germline J gene fills in the end. The chain carries TRBV5-1 and TRBJ1-1; weak D call: TRBD1 (5 bases). The CDR3 covers 14 residues. Looked up from germline, CDR1 is SGHRS and CDR2 is YFSETQ. CDR3 DNA (partial): TGCGCCAGCAGCATAAACGGAGGACAAACAGAA. Translation: CASSINGGQTE. Given in full, the CDR3 is CASSINGGQTEAFF. The variable domain in full, completed from reference TRBV5-1 and TRBJ1-1, reads KAGVTQTPRYLIKTRGQQVTLSCSPISGHRSVSWYQQTPGQGLQFLFEYFSETQRNKGNFPGRFSGRQFSNSRSEMNVSTLELGDSALYLCASSINGGQTEAFFGQGTRLTVV.

Concerning this clone: The CDR3 is cut off 3 residues early in the read; its end comes from the germline J gene. Other DNA sequences in the same sample also yield this CDR3. The chain uses TRBV19 and TRBJ2-3; TRBD1 agrees at 7 bases. V dropped 5 bases and J dropped 4; count of bases not matched to a gene: 12. CDR3 length: 16 amino acids. Germline V gives CDR1 LNHDA, CDR2 SQIVND (reference sequence). The CDR3 sequence is CASSLRGRRGSDTQYF. The sequenced CDR3 bases are TGTGCCAGTAGTTTAAGGGGGCGCCGGGGATCAGATACG.

Points on this clone: The read terminates 3 residues before the CDR3 end, so the remaining end is supplied by the germline J gene. V usage is TRBV13 and J usage is TRBJ2-5, with D possibly TRBD2 on 6 matching bases. V lost 0 bases and J lost 5, with 13 bases in between. Germline lookup yields CDR1 PRHDT and CDR2 FYEKMQ (reference sequence). There are 15 residues in the CDR3. CDR3 sequence: CASSLGPRGGETQYF. The covered CDR3 bases are TGTGCCAGCAGCTTAGGCCCCCGGGGAGGCGAGACC. Full variable domain (rest looked up from reference TRBV13 and TRBJ2-5): AAGVIQSPRHLIKEKRETATLKCYPIPRHDTVYWYQQGPGQDPQFLISFYEKMQSDKGSIPDRFSAQQFSDYHSELNMSSLELGDSALYFCASSLGPRGGETQYFGPGTRLLVL.

With respect to this clone: The CDR3 end lies 3 residues beyond the end of the read and is filled in from the germline J gene. The gene calls are TRBV7-6 and TRBJ2-3; 12 bases match TRBD2. The CDR3 extends over 16 amino acids. J gave up 0 bases and V 11 bases, and 9 bases lay outside the gene matches. The germline gives CDR1 SGHVS, CDR2 FNYEAQ. CDR3: CASAGTSGLSTDTQYF. CDR3 DNA (partial): TGTGCCTCGGCCGGGACTAGCGGGCTTAGCACAGATACG.

As concerns this clone: The CDR3 extends 3 residues past the end of the read, so its final part is completed from the germline J gene. This rearrangement joins TRBV7-2 to TRBJ2-7; D is possibly TRBD1 (9 bases). This CDR3 region has 16 residues. CDR1 SGHTA and CDR2 FQGNSA come from the germline V gene. CDR3 region: CASRLAGTGSSYEQYF. CDR3 bases read: TGTGCAAGTCGCTTAGCGGGGACAGGGAGCTCCTACGAG.

As for this clone: The read ends 3 residues before the CDR3 terminus; that terminus is restored from the germline J gene. V and J are TRBV5-4 and TRBJ1-2; D is unclear. CDR1 is SGHNT, CDR2 YYREEE, per germline (reference sequence). Trimming removed 2 bases at V and 4 bases at J, with 12 bases between. The CDR3 spans 14 residues. CDR3 protein: CASSFGLAGYGYTF. The sequenced part of the CDR3 DNA is TGTGCCAGCAGCTTTGGACTCGCGGGCTATGGC.

As regards this clone: The CDR3 end lies 3 residues beyond the end of the read and is filled in from the germline J gene. V and J are TRBV19 and TRBJ1-6; 7 bases are shared with TRBD1. The V segment lost 8 bases and the J segment 7 bases; nucleotides outside the gene matches: 8. There are 14 residues in the CDR3. Germline lookup yields CDR1 LNHDA and CDR2 SQIVND (reference sequence). Incomplete CDR3 DNA: TGTGCCAGTCACTTTAAGGGGGCAAATTCACCC. Residues: CASHFKGANSP. The full CDR3 protein is CASHFKGANSPLHF.

As regards this clone: The CDR3 end lies 3 residues beyond the end of the read and is filled in from the germline J gene. The chain employs TRBV4-2 and TRBJ2-5; 8 positions match TRBD2. This CDR3 contains 15 residues. Germline CDR1 is LGHNA and CDR2 is YNFKEQ. With 4 bases clipped from V and 4 bases from J, the junction kept 8 bases outside the gene matches. The covered CDR3 bases are TGTGCCAGCAGCCTAAGCGGGGGACCGCCAGAGACC. Amino acids: CASSLSGGPPET. In full, the CDR3 reads CASSLSGGPPETQYF.

The CDR3 reads CASSLGGAGDYGYTF. CDR3 DNA (partial): TGTGCCAGCAGCTTAGGAGGTGCGGGGGACTATGGC. The J gene is TRBJ1-2, the V gene TRBV7-8; TRBD1 is a possible D gene (5 bases). The read comes to an end 3 residues before the CDR3 does, leaving the germline J gene to fill in the end. V gave up 1 base and J gave up 3 bases, with 12 bases separating them. The CDR3 runs 15 residues. CDR1 SGHVS and CDR2 FQNEAQ come from the germline V gene.

Concerning this clone: Read sequence stops 3 residues before the CDR3 end, and the germline J gene provides the missing end. V gene TRBV5-1 combines with J gene TRBJ2-2; 7 bases are a match to TRBD2. Looked up from germline, CDR1 is SGHRS and CDR2 is YFSETQ. V trimming: 4 bases; J trimming: 5 bases; junction bases outside the gene matches: 5. The length of the CDR3 is 14 residues. Here the CDR3 reads CASSSGKGTGELFF. The covered CDR3 bases are TGCGCCAGCAGCAGCGGGAAGGGAACCGGGGAG.

A remark on this clone: The read ends 3 residues early relative to the CDR3; the germline J gene fills the gap. The V gene is TRBV7-9, the J gene TRBJ1-4; 9 nucleotides align to TRBD1. The CDR3 extends over 15 amino acids. V lost 3 bases and J lost 8; bases outside the gene matches: 7. Germline V gene lookup returns CDR1 SEHNR and CDR2 FQNEAQ (reference sequence). The covered CDR3 bases are TGTGCCAGCAGCTTGGGACAGGGTTTGAAAGAAAAA. Translation: CASSLGQGLKEK. In full, the CDR3 is CASSLGQGLKEKLFF.

Turning to this clone: The sequence runs out 3 residues before the end of the CDR3; the remainder is reconstructed from the germline J gene. The chain employs TRBV6-2 or TRBV6-3 and TRBJ2-5; 9 bases match TRBD2. Germline assignment: CDR1 MNHEY and CDR2 SVGEGT. V shed 5 bases and J 4 bases; nucleotides not matched to a gene: 5. This CDR3 contains 14 residues. CDR3 DNA (partial): TGTGCCAGCAGTCGACTAGCGGACGCAGAGACC. Protein sequence: CASSRLADAET. The whole CDR3 sequence reads CASSRLADAETQYF.

For this clone: The read ends 3 residues early relative to the CDR3; the germline J gene fills the gap. V is TRBV5-1 and J is TRBJ2-2, with D uncertain. With 1 base removed from V and 2 bases from J, the gap between germline ends came to 12 bases. The CDR3 length is 16 residues. Germline CDR1 and CDR2: SGHRS and YFSETQ. Partial CDR3 DNA: TGCGCCAGCAGCTTGAGCGTCACTTCTAACACCGGGGAG. The encoded protein is CASSLSVTSNTGE. The whole CDR3 protein is CASSLSVTSNTGELFF.

The sequenced part of the CDR3 DNA is TGTGCCAGCAGCCACAGGGATGGC. Translated, it gives CASSHRDG. The whole CDR3 protein is CASSHRDGYTF. The V and J genes are TRBV5-6 and TRBJ1-2; maybe TRBD1 (6 bases). The CDR3 is cut off 3 residues early in the read; its end comes from the germline J gene. Trimming cost V 4 bases and J 6 bases, with 7 bases left between them. CDR3 length equals 11 residues. Germline CDR1 and CDR2: SGHDT and YYEEEE.

With regard to this clone: The read is 3 residues too short to cover the CDR3 end, so that end is filled in from the germline J gene. The rearrangement links TRBV13 to TRBJ1-6; D is perhaps TRBD1 (5 bases). The CDR3 totals 13 residues. CDR1 PRHDT and CDR2 FYEKMQ come from the germline V gene (reference sequence). V dropped 2 bases and J dropped 10 bases, with 9 bases sitting between them. The CDR3 spells CASSLQGSSPLHF. The CDR3 DNA, read in part, is TGTGCCAGCAGCTTACAGGGATCGTCACCC. The entire variable domain, with the rest obtained from reference TRBV13 and TRBJ1-6, is as follows: AAGVIQSPRHLIKEKRETATLKCYPIPRHDTVYWYQQGPGQDPQFLISFYEKMQSDKGSIPDRFSAQQFSDYHSELNMSSLELGDSALYFCASSLQGSSPLHFGNGTRLTVT.

The CDR3 loop is CSATLSGEETQYF. The DNA read from the CDR3 is TGCAGTGCAACACTCAGCGGGGAGGAGACC. This chain connects TRBV20-1 to TRBJ2-5; 7 bases match TRBD2. The read ends 3 residues shy of where the CDR3 ends; the end is completed using the germline J gene. The V gene's germline CDR1 is DFQATT and CDR2 SNEGSKA (reference sequence). This CDR3 has 13 residues. V gave up 6 bases and J gave up 5 bases; unmatched junction bases: 9.

About this clone itself: The read ends 3 residues early relative to the CDR3; the germline J gene fills the gap. The chain recombines TRBV5-1 with TRBJ1-1; a weak D match, TRBD1 (5 bases). From germline, CDR1 is SGHRS and CDR2 YFSETQ. Trimming shortened V by 4 bases and J by 0 bases, and 10 bases separated the two germline ends. The CDR3 is made up of 14 amino acids. Incomplete CDR3 DNA: TGCGCCAGCAGCGACAGTATAATGAACACTGAA. This codes for CASSDSIMNTE. The whole CDR3 sequence reads CASSDSIMNTEAFF. Full variable domain (outside the CDR3, taken from reference TRBV5-1 and TRBJ1-1): KAGVTQTPRYLIKTRGQQVTLSCSPISGHRSVSWYQQTPGQGLQFLFEYFSETQRNKGNFPGRFSGRQFSNSRSEMNVSTLELGDSALYLCASSDSIMNTEAFFGQGTRLTVV.

In the case of this clone: The read is 3 residues too short to cover the CDR3 end, so that end is filled in from the germline J gene. V gene TRBV11-3 combines with J gene TRBJ2-1; TRBD1 matches at 11 bases. V shed 3 bases and J 9 bases; nucleotides not matched to a gene: 7. The CDR3 runs 15 residues. Looked up from germline, CDR1 is SGHNT and CDR2 is YENEEA. The CDR3 bases that were read are TGTGCCAGCAGCTTCACGGGACAGGGGGTTAGTGAG. It yields the protein CASSFTGQGVSE. The CDR3, in full, reads CASSFTGQGVSEQFF.

Comment on this clone: The sequenced fragment ends 3 residues before the CDR3 boundary, so the rest is inferred from the germline J gene. V gene TRBV2 combines with J gene TRBJ2-7; possible D gene TRBD2, 6 bases. The CDR3 is 14 residues long. Trimming took 8 bases from V and 2 from J, leaving 16 bases between them. Germline CDR1 SNHLY, CDR2 FYNNEI. Incomplete CDR3 DNA: TGTGCCAGCGGAGCAGGGAGGTCGGCCTACGAG. This gives the protein CASGAGRSAYE. The entire CDR3 sequence reads CASGAGRSAYEQYF. The full variable domain, rest sourced from reference TRBV2 and TRBJ2-7, is EPEVTQTPSHQVTQMGQEVILRCVPISNHLYFYWYRQILGQKVEFLVSFYNNEISEKSEIFDDQFSVERPDGSNFTLKIRSTKLEDSAMYFCASGAGRSAYEQYFGPGTRLTVT.